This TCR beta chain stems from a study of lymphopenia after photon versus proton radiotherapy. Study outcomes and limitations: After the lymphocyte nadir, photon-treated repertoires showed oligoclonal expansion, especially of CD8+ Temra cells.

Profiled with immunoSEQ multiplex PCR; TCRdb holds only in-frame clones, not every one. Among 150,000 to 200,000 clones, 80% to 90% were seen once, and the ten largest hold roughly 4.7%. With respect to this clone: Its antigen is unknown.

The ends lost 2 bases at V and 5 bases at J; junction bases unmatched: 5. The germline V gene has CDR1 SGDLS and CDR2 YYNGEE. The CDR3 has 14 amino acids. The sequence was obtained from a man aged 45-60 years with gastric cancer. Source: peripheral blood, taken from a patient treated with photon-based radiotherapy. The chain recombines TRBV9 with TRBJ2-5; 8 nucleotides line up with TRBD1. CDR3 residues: CASSVAGGGETQYF. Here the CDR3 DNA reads TGTGCCAGCAGCGTGGCAGGGGGCGGTGAGACCCAGTACTTC.